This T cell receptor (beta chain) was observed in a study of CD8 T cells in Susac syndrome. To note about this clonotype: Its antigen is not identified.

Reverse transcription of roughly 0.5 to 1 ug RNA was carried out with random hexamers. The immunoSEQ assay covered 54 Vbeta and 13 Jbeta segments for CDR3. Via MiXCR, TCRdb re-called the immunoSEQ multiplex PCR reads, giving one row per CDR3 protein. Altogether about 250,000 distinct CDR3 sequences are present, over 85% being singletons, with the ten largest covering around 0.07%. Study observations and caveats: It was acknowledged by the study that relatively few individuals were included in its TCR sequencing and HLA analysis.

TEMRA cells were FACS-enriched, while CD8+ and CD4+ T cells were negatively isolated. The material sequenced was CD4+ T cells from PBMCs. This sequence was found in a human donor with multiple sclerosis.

The DNA for the CDR3 is TGCAGTTCCAAATTTGACACTGAAGCTTTCTTT. It specifies CSSKFDTEAFF. This chain links TRBV20-1 with TRBJ1-1; D gene uncertain. Germline values: CDR1 DFQATT, CDR2 SNEGSKA (reference sequence). The CDR3 has 11 residues. Trimming took off 8 bases at V and 3 bases at J, with 10 bases between the two ends.